What follows are 21 T cell receptor beta chains derived from one specimen sequenced in a study of cytomegalovirus exposure and HLA in healthy donors. Use of 60 Vbeta and 13 Jbeta primers characterized the PCR. Sequencing used immunoSEQ multiplex PCR; TCRdb keeps in-frame clones, though not all of them. The data contain under 200,000 clones, about 75% of them seen just once; the ten biggest clones take up less than 5.5%. Sequencing was carried out using PBMCs. Source of these receptors: a male donor in good health and CMV-seronegative.

The chain has TRBV28 and TRBJ2-7, with D perhaps matching TRBD2 (5 bases). Germline V CDR1 and CDR2: MDHEN, SYDVKM. This CDR3 is 14 amino acids long. Deletions cut 6 bases from V and 3 bases from J, with 15 bases between. CDR3 in amino acids: CASRLVGSVYEQYF. The CDR3 coding sequence is TGTGCCAGCAGATTGGTGGGTAGCGTCTACGAGCAGTACTTC.

The chain has TRBV5-1 and TRBJ1-4; D ambiguous. Germline V lookup: CDR1 SGHRS, CDR2 YFSETQ. The V end lost 5 bases, the J end lost 12 bases, and 11 bases lay between the germline ends. This CDR3 spans 11 amino acids. DNA for the CDR3: TGCGCCAGCAGTCTAGACGCCGAACTGTTTTTT. The encoded protein is CASSLDAELFF.

With regard to this clone: The sample contains more than one DNA sequence encoding this CDR3. V usage is TRBV7-9 and J usage is TRBJ1-2; the D is unclear. Germline loops: CDR1 SEHNR, CDR2 FQNEAQ (reference sequence). CDR3 length equals 13 residues. Trimming cost V 1 base and J 1 base, with 4 bases left between them. The CDR3 loop is CASSLDSNYGYTF. In DNA form, the CDR3 reads TGTGCCAGCAGCTTAGACAGTAACTATGGCTACACCTTC.

The chain combines TRBV11-2 with TRBJ2-7; 9 nucleotides line up with TRBD1. Germline V gives CDR1 SGHAT, CDR2 FQNNGV. This CDR3 region has 15 residues. The ends lost 4 bases at V and 4 bases at J; junction bases unmatched: 8. CDR3 in amino acids: CASSSRTGVPYEQYF. The CDR3 DNA follows: TGTGCCAGCAGCTCGAGGACAGGGGTCCCTTACGAGCAGTACTTC.

This chain uses TRBV13 with TRBJ2-1, with D perhaps TRBD2 (7 bases). The V gene lost 5 bases and the J gene lost 9 bases, with 17 bases spanning the gap. The length of the CDR3 is 14 residues. The germline gives CDR1 PRHDT, CDR2 FYEKMQ (reference sequence). The CDR3 sequence is CASSTRGGGSEQFF. In DNA, the CDR3 is TGTGCCAGCAGCACCCGAGGGGGGGGGAGTGAGCAGTTCTTC.

The chain recombines TRBV6-5 with TRBJ2-1; the match to TRBD2 covers 8 bases. The CDR3 contains 15 residues. Germline CDR1 and CDR2: MNHEY and SVGAGI. With V trimmed by 5 bases and J by 4 bases, 7 bases remained unmatched. The CDR3 loop is CASSQSGTRYNEQFF. For the CDR3, the DNA is TGTGCCAGCAGTCAGTCCGGGACTAGATACAATGAGCAGTTCTTC.

This clone was seen more than once but under ten times. The chain is built from TRBV5-1 and TRBJ1-4; D remains ambiguous. V dropped 2 bases and J dropped 3 bases, with 14 bases sitting between them. The CDR3 consists of 16 residues. Germline CDR1 is SGHRS and CDR2 is YFSETQ. The CDR3 DNA reads TGCGCCAGCAGCTTCGGGCGGGGTGCAGCTAATGAAAAACTGTTTTTT. This codes for CASSFGRGAANEKLFF.

The CDR3 region is CAWSVLAGGALGNEQFF. Here the CDR3 DNA reads TGTGCCTGGAGTGTACTAGCGGGGGGGGCCTTGGGGAATGAGCAGTTCTTC. The J gene is TRBJ2-1, the V gene TRBV30; 13 positions match TRBD2. V dropped 0 bases and J dropped 7; count of bases not matched to a gene: 9. CDR3 length: 17 amino acids. CDR1 is GTSNPN and CDR2 is SVGIG in the germline V gene (reference sequence).

The sample holds one count of this clone. The rearrangement links TRBV9 to TRBJ2-3, with 9 nucleotides matching TRBD2. CDR3 length: 17 residues. Losses at the gene ends were 0 bases for V and 8 bases for J; bases not matched to a gene: 13. In germline, CDR1 is SGDLS, CDR2 YYNGEE. CDR3 bases: TGTGCCAGCAGCGTAGGGCTAGCGGGGTGGGTTGACGGTACGCAGTATTTT. This encodes CASSVGLAGWVDGTQYF.

The chain has TRBV18 and TRBJ1-2; the match to TRBD1 covers 8 bases. Germline V lookup: CDR1 KGHSH, CDR2 LQKENI. V dropped 3 bases and J dropped 8; count of bases not matched to a gene: 14. CDR3 length: 16 residues. This CDR3 is CASSPSQRTGSYGYTF. The CDR3 DNA reads TGTGCCAGCTCACCTTCCCAAAGGACAGGGTCTTACGGCTACACCTTC.

This clone was seen a handful of times. The chain joins TRBV5-4 to TRBJ2-3; possible D gene TRBD1, 7 bases. Per germline, CDR1 SGHNT and CDR2 YYREEE (reference sequence). This CDR3 spans 14 amino acids. V dropped 3 bases and J dropped 7 bases, with 15 bases sitting between them. CDR3: CASSSDYRGNTQYF. Written as DNA, the CDR3 is TGTGCCAGCAGCTCGGACTACAGGGGAAATACGCAGTATTTT.

This clone is medium-sized by share. This chain connects TRBV15 to TRBJ1-2, with 8 bases matching TRBD1. Germline V lookup: CDR1 LNHNV, CDR2 YYDKDF (reference sequence). There are 15 residues in the CDR3. With V trimmed by 5 bases and J by 3 bases, 8 bases remained unmatched. CDR3 residues: CATSLRTGSYYGYTF. The CDR3 bases are TGTGCCACCAGCCTACGGACAGGGAGCTACTATGGCTACACCTTC.

The chain combines TRBV28 with TRBJ2-5, with D uncertain. The CDR3 is 11 amino acids. Germline CDR1 is MDHEN and CDR2 is SYDVKM. V shed 6 bases and J shed 7 bases, with 9 bases lying between them. CDR3 in DNA: TGTGCCAGCAGCCCTCGAGGGACCCAGTACTTC. Translation gives CASSPRGTQYF.

As for this clone: An end of the junction does not agree with germline; a read error may underlie this. V is TRBV7-9 and J is TRBJ2-7; D is possibly TRBD1 (5 bases). Germline CDR1 and CDR2: SEHNR and FQNEAQ (reference sequence). The CDR3 sequence is 12 residues long. The CDR3 DNA is TGTTCCAGCGAAGGGGTGACCTACGAGCAGTACTTC. Translating gives CSSEGVTYEQYF.

The chain couples TRBV23-1 to TRBJ1-2; TRBD1 matches 8 bases. TRBV23-1 is recorded as an ORF, its role being uncertain. V shed 6 bases, J shed 5 bases, and the junction held 8 bases outside the gene matches. This CDR3 is 14 amino acids long. CDR3 in amino acids: CASSYAGTGYGYTF. DNA for the CDR3: TGCGCCAGCAGCTACGCCGGGACAGGTTATGGCTACACCTTC.

The V call is TRBV14, the J call TRBJ2-7, with 8 bases lining up with TRBD1. This CDR3 comprises 15 residues. V was clipped by 5 bases and J by 4 bases; unmatched bases: 10. CDR1 SGHDN and CDR2 FVKESK come from the germline V gene. The CDR3 sequence is CASSVRTGLGYEQYF. The CDR3 bases are TGTGCCAGCAGCGTTCGGACAGGGCTGGGGTACGAGCAGTACTTC.

The chain carries TRBV19 and TRBJ2-2; 7 nucleotides line up with TRBD2. Per germline, CDR1 LNHDA and CDR2 SQIVND (reference sequence). This CDR3 spans 14 amino acids. The trim removed 9 bases at V and 7 bases at J, leaving 11 bases unmatched. CDR3 region: CASAPGTNVGELFF. For the CDR3, the DNA is TGTGCCAGCGCCCCCGGGACTAACGTCGGGGAGCTGTTTTTT.

V is TRBV27 and J is TRBJ1-1; a weak D match, TRBD1 (6 bases). The V end lost 5 bases, the J end lost 4 bases, and 17 bases lay between the germline ends. Germline CDR1 MNHEY, CDR2 SMNVEV (reference sequence). The CDR3 has 15 amino acids. CDR3 loop: CASSLQGNPRTEAFF. CDR3 bases: TGTGCCAGCAGTCTGCAGGGGAATCCTCGCACTGAAGCTTTCTTT.

This chain connects TRBV6-5 to TRBJ2-1; 9 bases are a match to TRBD2. Per germline, CDR1 MNHEY and CDR2 SVGAGI. After removal of 4 bases from V and 10 bases from J, the junction contained 8 bases not matched to a gene. This CDR3 region has 14 residues. CDR3 protein: CASSSLFGLAEQFF. The CDR3 coding sequence is TGTGCCAGCAGTTCCCTTTTCGGACTAGCGGAGCAGTTCTTC.

This clone was found a few times. The chain employs TRBV7-9 and TRBJ2-4; 7 nucleotides agree with TRBD1. CDR3 size: 14 residues. The germline gives CDR1 SEHNR, CDR2 FQNEAQ (reference sequence). Unmatched junction bases numbered 5, after V lost 5 bases and J lost 4 bases. CDR3 sequence: CASSPGTVKNIQYF. Written as DNA, the CDR3 is TGTGCCAGCAGCCCCGGGACAGTGAAAAACATTCAGTACTTC. The whole variable domain, filled in from reference TRBV7-9 and TRBJ2-4, reads DTGVSQNPRHKITKRGQNVTFRCDPISEHNRLYWYRQTLGQGPEFLTYFQNEAQLEKSRLLSDRFSAERPKGSFSTLEIQRTEQGDSAMYLCASSPGTVKNIQYFGAGTRLSVL.

The genes are TRBV2 and TRBJ2-5; D is undetermined. TRBJ2-7 matches the DNA end more closely, so the J call is doubtful. The CDR3 is 11 residues long. Germline V gene sequence: CDR1 SNHLY, CDR2 FYNNEI. The CDR3 spells CASSEIYEQYF. The CDR3 DNA reads TGTGCCAGCAGTGAAATATACGAGCAGTACTTC.